A selection of T cell receptor beta chains follows, all from one sample in a study of shared clonotypes between healthy human individuals. Measured with immunoSEQ multiplex PCR; TCRdb has only the in-frame clones, and not every one. Among approximately 340,000 clones listed, less than 85% were seen once. The material sequenced was memory CD4+ T cells sorted from blood. These TCRs come from a man aged 25-40 years in good health. Both conserved end residues are part of each CDR3. A D gene is named only where the DNA matches it firmly. Only part of the rows carry a size: once, few, many, or a class if the clone is expanded.

cdr3_nt cdr3_aa d_call clone_size j_call v_call
TGTGCCAGTAGTAGCGGCACTAGCACAGATACGCAGTATTTT CASSSGTSTDTQYF - once TRBJ2-3 TRBV7-9
TGTGCCAGCAGCCGCGGGGGGGGCGCGGGCACAGATACGCAGTATTTT CASSRGGGAGTDTQYF TRBD2 - TRBJ2-3 TRBV11-2
TGTGCCAGCAGCTTAGCGGCAGAGGGAGTGAATGGCTACACCTTC CASSLAAEGVNGYTF - - TRBJ1-2 TRBV11-3
TGTGCCATCAGTGACTCCGGGACCATTTATGGCTACACCTTC CAISDSGTIYGYTF - - TRBJ1-2 TRBV10-3
TGTGCCAGCACCCTAGGGGGAATGAACACTGAAGCTTTCTTT CASTLGGMNTEAFF - - TRBJ1-1 TRBV5-4
TGTGCCTGGAGTGTAACACGTCGGCCCGAGGGGACTAGCGGGAGAGGCGGAGGGGGCGAGCAGTACTTC CAWSVTRRPEGTSGRGGGGEQYF TRBD2 - TRBJ2-7 TRBV30
TGTGCCAGCTTTCCCAGGGGCACAGATACGCAGTATTTT CASFPRGTDTQYF - - TRBJ2-3 TRBV6-5
TGCGCCAGCAGCACGCCGGGAGAACCCTATGGCTACACCTTC CASSTPGEPYGYTF - - TRBJ1-2 TRBV4-1
TGCGCCAGCAGCTTAAGCGGGGGCCGCAATCAGCCCCAGCATTTT CASSLSGGRNQPQHF - - TRBJ1-5 TRBV5-1
TGTGCCAGCAGCTTAGGTGCCGGGAGCCGGGGGTGGACCCAGTACTTC CASSLGAGSRGWTQYF - - TRBJ2-5 TRBV7-2
TGTGCCAGCATGACAGCAACTAATGAAAAACTGTTTTTT CASMTATNEKLFF - - TRBJ1-4 TRBV2
TGTGCCAGCAGCCAACCGACAGGGTCTAATGAAAAACTGTTTTTT CASSQPTGSNEKLFF TRBD1 once TRBJ1-4 TRBV7-2
TGCGCCAGCAGCTTGGTTTGGGCGGACAGGGTCACCCCAGATACGCAGTATTTT CASSLVWADRVTPDTQYF TRBD1 few TRBJ2-3 TRBV5-1
TGCAGCGTTGAAAGGACTGGGAGCACAGATACGCAGTATTTT CSVERTGSTDTQYF - - TRBJ2-3 TRBV29-1
TGCGCCAGCAGCTTCACTAGCGGGAGAATCGGAGAGACCCAGTACTTC CASSFTSGRIGETQYF TRBD2 - TRBJ2-5 TRBV5-1
TGTGCCAGCAGCCGGGACCGCGGGACCCAGTACTTC CASSRDRGTQYF - - TRBJ2-5 TRBV5-4
TGTGCCAGCAGTTTAGGGTGGTCTGGGGCCAACGTCCTGACTTTC CASSLGWSGANVLTF - many TRBJ2-6 TRBV28
TGTGCCATCGCGGGCCGAAGCACAGATACGCAGTATTTT CAIAGRSTDTQYF - - TRBJ2-3 TRBV10-3
TGTGCCTGGATCAGGGCTAGCACAGATACGCAGTATTTT CAWIRASTDTQYF - - TRBJ2-3 TRBV30
TGTGCCAGCAGTTACGCTAGCGGGATCTACAATGAGCAGTTCTTC CASSYASGIYNEQFF TRBD2 - TRBJ2-1 TRBV6-5
TGTGCCAGCTCACCACCGGGGTTAGCGGGAAACACCGGGGAGCTGTTTTTT CASSPPGLAGNTGELFF TRBD2 - TRBJ2-2 TRBV18
TGTGCCAGCAGTTACTCGATAAAAGACAACTATGGCTACACCTTC CASSYSIKDNYGYTF - - TRBJ1-2 TRBV6-6
TGTGCCAGCTCACCTCGGACTAGCGGGAGTGGTGAGACCCAGTACTTC CASSPRTSGSGETQYF TRBD2 - TRBJ2-5 TRBV18
TGTGCCAGCTCACCTCGAAGGGGGTACGAGCAGTACTTC CASSPRRGYEQYF - few TRBJ2-7 TRBV18
TGTGCCAGCAGCGGAGGAGTAGCGGGTGCAACAGATACGCAGTATTTT CASSGGVAGATDTQYF TRBD2 - TRBJ2-3 TRBV9
TGCGCCAGCTCCGAAGGGGTGAATCAGCCCCAGCATTTT CASSEGVNQPQHF - - TRBJ1-5 TRBV10-1
TGTGCCAGCAGCTTAGAGTCTAGCGGGAGTCACGAGCAGTACTTC CASSLESSGSHEQYF TRBD2 - TRBJ2-7 TRBV7-8
TGTGCCTGGAGTGGATTCAACTCTGGTGAGCAGTACTTC CAWSGFNSGEQYF - few TRBJ2-7 TRBV30
TGTGCCAGCAGCTTAACTCAGTCAGAGACCCAGTACTTC CASSLTQSETQYF - many TRBJ2-5 TRBV7-9
TGTGCCAGCAGCCAAGGAACTAGTTCGCACTACGAGCAGTACTTC CASSQGTSSHYEQYF - few TRBJ2-7 TRBV14
TGTGCCACCAGCTTTCGTACGACAGGGGTCGGCTACACCTTC CATSFRTTGVGYTF TRBD1 - TRBJ1-2 TRBV15
TGTGCCAGCAGCTTAGGAGAAGCTTTCTTT CASSLGEAFF - - TRBJ1-1 TRBV11-3
TGTGCCAGCAGCTTCTCGACTAGTGACTACGAGCAGTACTTC CASSFSTSDYEQYF - - TRBJ2-7 TRBV7-2
TGTGCCAGCTCACGGAACCACGAGCAGTACTTC CASSRNHEQYF - few TRBJ2-7 TRBV18
TGTGCCAGCAAAGAAATCCCGGGTGACGGCGGTACGCAGTATTTT CASKEIPGDGGTQYF - - TRBJ2-3 TRBV6-5
TGTGCCAGCAGCTTGGGGGACAGGGGCGATGGCTACACCTTC CASSLGDRGDGYTF TRBD1 - TRBJ1-2 TRBV7-9
TGTGCCAGCAGGCGGACAGGGGTCGTCGGCGAGCAGTACTTC CASRRTGVVGEQYF TRBD1 - TRBJ2-7 TRBV2
TGTGCCAGCAGCTATGGGACTAGCGGGGGTTACGAGCAGTACTTC CASSYGTSGGYEQYF TRBD2 many TRBJ2-7 TRBV7-9
TGTGCCAGCAGCCCCGAGGGGGCCCTTAGGTCCTACGAGCAGTACTTC CASSPEGALRSYEQYF TRBD1 - TRBJ2-7 TRBV5-4
TGTGCCAGCAGTGACGCCCTGGCAACGGAGACTGAAGCTTTCTTT CASSDALATETEAFF - many TRBJ1-1 TRBV6-6
TGTGCCATCAGTGGGCGGGAGAGCACAGATACGCAGTATTTT CAISGRESTDTQYF TRBD2 few TRBJ2-3 TRBV10-3
TGCGCCAGCAAGGGGCGCACAGATACGCAGTATTTT CASKGRTDTQYF - - TRBJ2-3 TRBV4-3
TGTGCCAGGAGCGCCGGGACAGGCTATGGCTACACCTTC CARSAGTGYGYTF TRBD1 - TRBJ1-2 TRBV10-3
TGCGCCAGCAGCTTGGGTAGGGAGGCCCTATTGGAGCAGTACTTC CASSLGREALLEQYF - - TRBJ2-7 TRBV5-1
TGTGCCAGCAGCTATCAATGGCGGGGCACTGAAGCTTTCTTT CASSYQWRGTEAFF - - TRBJ1-1 TRBV7-2
TGTGCCAGCAATAACAGGGGCCCTATGGACGAGCAGTACTTC CASNNRGPMDEQYF TRBD1 - TRBJ2-7 TRBV2
TGTGCCAGCTCTCCGGGCGGTAGCAATCAGCCCCAGCATTTT CASSPGGSNQPQHF - - TRBJ1-5 TRBV18
TGTGCCAGCAGTGGCAGCGGGAGGAATGCGAACACCGGGGAGCTGTTTTTT CASSGSGRNANTGELFF TRBD2 - TRBJ2-2 TRBV2
TGTGCCAGTAGTCCGACTAGTAAGGAGACCCAGTACTTC CASSPTSKETQYF - - TRBJ2-5 TRBV19
TGTGCCAGCAGCTCCTACAGGGGGATGAACTATGGCTACACCTTC CASSSYRGMNYGYTF TRBD1 - TRBJ1-2 TRBV5-8
TGCGCCAGCACACGTGTCGGTGTCTGGGAGACCCAGTACTTC CASTRVGVWETQYF - - TRBJ2-5 TRBV10-2
TGTGCCAGCAGCGTGACTAGCGGGCTTTTCGGAGAGACCCAGTACTTC CASSVTSGLFGETQYF TRBD2 - TRBJ2-5 TRBV7-2
TGCGCCAGCGGACTGGGGGCCTTCAATGAGCAGTTCTTC CASGLGAFNEQFF - - TRBJ2-1 TRBV5-1
TGTGCCAGCAGTTATGACAAGAACACCGGGGAGCTGTTTTTT CASSYDKNTGELFF - few TRBJ2-2 TRBV6-6